This T cell receptor beta chain was identified during a study of CD8 T cells in Susac syndrome. Random hexamers were used to reverse transcribe an amount of roughly 0.5 to 1 ug RNA. It was immunoSEQ multiplex PCR that amplified TCR beta CDR3 across 54 Vbeta and 13 Jbeta. TCRdb redid the calling of the immunoSEQ multiplex PCR reads with MiXCR, one entry per CDR3 protein. Among under 200,000 distinct CDR3 sequences listed, 85% to 95% were seen once. The study, taken as a whole, reports: A relatively small number of individuals underwent TCR sequencing and HLA analysis.

This clonotype was counted once. Its antigen is unidentified. Negative isolation yielded CD8+ and CD4+ T cells; FACS enriched TEMRA cells. Trimming shortened V by 0 bases and J by 2 bases, and 5 bases separated the two germline ends. Germline CDR1 and CDR2: SGHAT and FQNNGV. This CDR3 comprises 13 residues. The TCR originated in a human donor with multiple sclerosis. The specimen was CD8+ T cells from PBMCs. The chain employs TRBV11-2 and TRBJ2-7; no clear D gene. Here the CDR3 DNA reads TGTGCCAGCAGCTTAGAGGTGACCTACGAGCAGTACTTC. This gives the protein CASSLEVTYEQYF.